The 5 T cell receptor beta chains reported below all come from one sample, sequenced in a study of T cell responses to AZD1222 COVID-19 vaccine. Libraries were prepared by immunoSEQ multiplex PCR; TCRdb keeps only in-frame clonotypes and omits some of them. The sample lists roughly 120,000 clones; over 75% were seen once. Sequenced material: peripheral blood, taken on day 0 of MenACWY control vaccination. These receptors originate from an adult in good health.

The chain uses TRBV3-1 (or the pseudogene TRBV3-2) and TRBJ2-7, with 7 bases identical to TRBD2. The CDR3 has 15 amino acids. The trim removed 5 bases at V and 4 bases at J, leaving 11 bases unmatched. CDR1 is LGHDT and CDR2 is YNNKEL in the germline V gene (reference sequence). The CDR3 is CASSSPEGGRYEQYF. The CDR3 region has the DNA TGTGCCAGCAGCTCCCCCGAGGGCGGGAGATACGAGCAGTACTTC.

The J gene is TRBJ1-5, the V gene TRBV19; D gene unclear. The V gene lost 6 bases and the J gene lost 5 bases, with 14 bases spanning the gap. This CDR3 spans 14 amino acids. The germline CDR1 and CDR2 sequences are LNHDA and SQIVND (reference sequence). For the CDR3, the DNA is TGTGCCAGTAGCCGAGGGCGTTTAGATCAGCCCCAGCATTTT. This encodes CASSRGRLDQPQHF.

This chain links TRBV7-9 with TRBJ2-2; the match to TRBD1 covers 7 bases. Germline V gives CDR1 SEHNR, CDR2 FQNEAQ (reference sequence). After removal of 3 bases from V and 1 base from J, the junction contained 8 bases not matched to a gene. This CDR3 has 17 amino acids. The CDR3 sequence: CASSFPSGGENTGELFF. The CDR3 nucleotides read TGTGCCAGCAGCTTTCCCTCAGGGGGAGAGAACACCGGGGAGCTGTTTTTT.

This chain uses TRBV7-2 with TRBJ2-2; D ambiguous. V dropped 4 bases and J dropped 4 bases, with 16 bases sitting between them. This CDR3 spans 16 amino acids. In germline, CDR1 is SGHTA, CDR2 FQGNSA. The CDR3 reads CASSSLPTQSTGELFF. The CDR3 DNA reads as TGTGCCAGCAGCTCCTTACCTACCCAGAGCACCGGGGAGCTGTTTTTT.

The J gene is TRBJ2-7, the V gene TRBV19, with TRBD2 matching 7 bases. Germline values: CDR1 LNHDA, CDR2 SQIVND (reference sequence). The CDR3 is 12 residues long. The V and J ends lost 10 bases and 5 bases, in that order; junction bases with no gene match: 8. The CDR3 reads CATQGLSDEQYF. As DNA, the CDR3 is TGTGCCACCCAGGGACTATCGGACGAGCAGTACTTC.